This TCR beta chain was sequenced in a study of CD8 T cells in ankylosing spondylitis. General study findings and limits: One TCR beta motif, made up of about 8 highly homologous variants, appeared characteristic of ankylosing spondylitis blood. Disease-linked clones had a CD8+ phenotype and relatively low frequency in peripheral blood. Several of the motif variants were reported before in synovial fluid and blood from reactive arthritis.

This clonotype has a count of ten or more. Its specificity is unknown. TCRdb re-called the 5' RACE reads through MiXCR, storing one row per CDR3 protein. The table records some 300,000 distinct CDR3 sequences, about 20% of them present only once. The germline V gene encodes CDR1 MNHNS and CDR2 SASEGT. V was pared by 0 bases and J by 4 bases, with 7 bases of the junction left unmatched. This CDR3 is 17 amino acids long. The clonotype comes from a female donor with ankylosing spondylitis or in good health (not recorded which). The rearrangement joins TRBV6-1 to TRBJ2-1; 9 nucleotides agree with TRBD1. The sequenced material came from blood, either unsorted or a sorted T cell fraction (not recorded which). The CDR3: CASSEALPGQGYNEQFF. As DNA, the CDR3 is TGTGCCAGCAGTGAAGCCCTACCGGGACAGGGATACAATGAGCAGTTCTTC.